These 32 T cell receptor beta chains originate from one sample sequenced in a study of shared clonotypes between healthy human individuals. The protocol was immunoSEQ multiplex PCR, while the TCRdb copy is restricted to in-frame clones and leaves out a portion. Among 2,500,000 or so clones listed, less than 95% were seen once. The material sequenced was naive CD4+ T cells from PBMCs. Subset noted: CD45RA+ positively selected. The receptors originated from a man aged 18 to 30 in good health. Some clones in this sample may be carry-over from other donors' samples.

The V gene is TRBV11-2, the J gene TRBJ2-7, with unresolved D. Trimming removed 1 base at V and 5 bases at J, with 12 bases between. The CDR3 is 14 amino acids. Germline V CDR1 and CDR2: SGHAT, FQNNGV. The chain's CDR3 is CASSLARRGNEQYF. The CDR3 nucleotides read TGTGCCAGCAGCTTAGCCCGACGCGGTAACGAGCAGTACTTC.

The chain employs TRBV6-1 and TRBJ2-7; D is undetermined. V lost 6 bases to trimming and J lost 2 bases, with 14 bases between them. The CDR3 length is 14 residues. Germline V CDR1 and CDR2: MNHNS, SASEGT. DNA for the CDR3: TGTGCCAGCAGCGACACCTTCCTAGCCTACGAGCAGTACTTC. It yields the protein CASSDTFLAYEQYF.

A word on this clone: The sample contains more than one DNA sequence encoding this CDR3. This rearrangement joins TRBV18 to TRBJ2-5, with TRBD1 matching 8 bases. This CDR3 is built from 14 residues. V lost 3 bases and J lost 3; bases outside the gene matches: 3. Looked up from germline, CDR1 is KGHSH and CDR2 is LQKENI. CDR3 DNA sequence: TGTGCCAGCTCACCTGGACAGGGTGAAGAGACCCAGTACTTC. As protein: CASSPGQGEETQYF. The whole variable domain, remainder taken from reference TRBV18 and TRBJ2-5, is NAGVMQNPRHLVRRRGQEARLRCSPMKGHSHVYWYRQLPEEGLKFMVYLQKENIIDESGMPKERFSAEFPKEGPSILRIQQVVRGDSAAYFCASSPGQGEETQYFGPGTRLLVL.

The chain uses TRBV4-3 and TRBJ2-1, with TRBD2 matching over 10 bases. The CDR3 extends over 20 amino acids. In germline, CDR1 is LGHNA, CDR2 YSLEER. Trimming cost V 2 bases and J 4 bases; bases outside gene matches: 17. The CDR3 sequence: CASSQKLAGRGGAVYNEQFF. DNA of the CDR3: TGCGCCAGCAGCCAAAAACTAGCGGGAAGAGGGGGGGCGGTATACAATGAGCAGTTCTTC.

The chain is built from TRBV6-6 and TRBJ1-5; D gene unclear. Trimming stripped 5 bases from V and 6 bases from J, with 8 bases between. There are 12 residues in the CDR3. Germline V gene sequence: CDR1 MNHNY, CDR2 SVGAGI (reference sequence). The DNA for the CDR3 is TGTGCCAGCAGTATTCTGGGTCAGCCCCAGCATTTT. Amino acids: CASSILGQPQHF.

The rearrangement links TRBV28 to TRBJ2-1; D gene unclear. The germline V gene has CDR1 MDHEN and CDR2 SYDVKM. Trimming left V 5 bases short and J 0 bases short, with 23 bases between. This CDR3 spans 19 amino acids. The chain's CDR3 is CASSPPWGERHRSYNEQFF. The CDR3 coding sequence is TGTGCCAGCAGTCCCCCCTGGGGTGAGCGCCATCGCTCCTACAATGAGCAGTTCTTC. Complete variable domain (other parts from reference TRBV28 and TRBJ2-1): DVKVTQSSRYLVKRTGEKVFLECVQDMDHENMFWYRQDPGLGLRLIYFSYDVKMKEKGDIPEGYSVSREKKERFSLILESASTNQTSMYLCASSPPWGERHRSYNEQFFGPGTRLTVL.

The chain has TRBV5-1 and TRBJ2-7; tentatively, D is TRBD2 (5 bases). Deletions cut 7 bases from V and 1 base from J, with 9 bases between. Germline values: CDR1 SGHRS, CDR2 YFSETQ. The CDR3 extends over 12 amino acids. The CDR3, as DNA: TGCGCCAGCGGAACGGGATCCTACGAGCAGTACTTC. Its translation is CASGTGSYEQYF.

The genes are TRBV5-1 and TRBJ1-2, with D hard to call. The V end was cut by 0 bases, the J end by 3 bases, with 12 bases between. This CDR3 has 15 residues. The germline CDR1 and CDR2 sequences are SGHRS and YFSETQ. The CDR3: CASSLGPGRHYGYTF. In nucleotides, the CDR3 is TGCGCCAGCAGCTTGGGACCGGGCCGTCACTATGGCTACACCTTC.

This clone was seen only once. The chain combines TRBV19 with TRBJ1-1; TRBD1 is a possible D gene (5 bases). The CDR3 runs to 14 residues. V was clipped by 8 bases and J by 3 bases, with 16 bases between them. Germline CDR1 LNHDA, CDR2 SQIVND (reference sequence). The chain's CDR3 is CASFGGLIYTEAFF. The CDR3 nucleotides are TGTGCCAGTTTCGGGGGACTCATCTACACTGAAGCTTTCTTT.

V and J are TRBV5-6 and TRBJ2-1; TRBD2 matches 13 bases. The CDR3 sequence is 15 residues long. CDR1 and CDR2 (germline): SGHDT, YYEEEE. V dropped 4 bases and J dropped 7; count of bases not matched to a gene: 5. CDR3 DNA sequence: TGTGCCAGCAGCCCGGGACTAGCGGGAACGAATGAGCAGTTCTTC. It is translated as CASSPGLAGTNEQFF. Combining the CDR3 with reference TRBV5-6 and TRBJ2-1 gives the whole variable domain DAGVTQSPTHLIKTRGQQVTLRCSPKSGHDTVSWYQQALGQGPQFIFQYYEEEERQRGNFPDRFSGHQFPNYSSELNVNALLLGDSALYLCASSPGLAGTNEQFFGPGTRLTVL.

This clone occurred a few times. J is TRBJ1-4 and V is TRBV2, with a possible D match to TRBD1 (5 bases). Germline CDR1 and CDR2: SNHLY and FYNNEI. This CDR3 has 13 amino acids. Trimming pared 8 bases from V and 8 bases from J, leaving 15 bases between. CDR3 bases: TGTGCCAGCGAAAGGGGCCTGGGGGAAAAACTGTTTTTT. Its translation is CASERGLGEKLFF.

The chain combines TRBV7-2 with TRBJ2-7, with D uncertain. The germline gives CDR1 SGHTA, CDR2 FQGNSA. Trimming shortened V by 5 bases and J by 3 bases, and 5 bases separated the two germline ends. This CDR3 comprises 11 residues. CDR3: CASSRLYEQYF. CDR3 nucleotide sequence: TGTGCCAGCAGCCGACTCTACGAGCAGTACTTC.

The V gene is TRBV7-9, the J gene TRBJ1-4; 8 bases line up with TRBD1. This CDR3 is 16 amino acids long. Per the germline V gene, CDR1 is SEHNR and CDR2 is FQNEAQ (reference sequence). The V segment lost 1 base and the J segment 4 bases; nucleotides outside the gene matches: 5. CDR3 loop: CASSLVQGAYNEKLFF. In DNA, the CDR3 is TGTGCCAGCAGCTTAGTTCAGGGGGCCTATAATGAAAAACTGTTTTTT.

This chain links TRBV19 with TRBJ1-1; possibly TRBD1 for D (5 bases). CDR3 length: 14 amino acids. V was shortened by 10 bases and J by 4 bases, with 19 bases between the two germline ends. CDR1 is LNHDA, CDR2 SQIVND, per germline (reference sequence). CDR3: CATNHRGAFTEAFF. CDR3 sequence (DNA): TGTGCCACGAACCATCGCGGGGCTTTCACTGAAGCTTTCTTT. Supplemented by reference TRBV19 and TRBJ1-1, the full variable domain reads DGGITQSPKYLFRKEGQNVTLSCEQNLNHDAMYWYRQDPGQGLRLIYYSQIVNDFQKGDIAEGYSVSREKKESFPLTVTSAQKNPTAFYLCATNHRGAFTEAFFGQGTRLTVV.

This chain joins TRBV5-1 and TRBJ2-1; D call uncertain. Germline V gene lookup returns CDR1 SGHRS and CDR2 YFSETQ. The CDR3 extends over 14 amino acids. With 3 bases removed from V and 6 bases from J, the gap between germline ends came to 13 bases. The CDR3: CASSSSNPGNEQFF. CDR3 nucleotides: TGCGCCAGCAGCTCAAGCAACCCCGGCAATGAGCAGTTCTTC.

The chain joins TRBV9 to TRBJ2-5, with D unresolved. The germline V gene encodes CDR1 SGDLS and CDR2 YYNGEE. The V end was cut by 3 bases, the J end by 2 bases, with 17 bases between. This CDR3 comprises 16 residues. The CDR3 DNA follows: TGTGCCAGCAGCGCCCGAGGTGGGCAGCAGCAAGAGACCCAGTACTTC. Amino acids: CASSARGGQQQETQYF.

The chain joins TRBV27 to TRBJ2-3; tentatively, D is TRBD1 or TRBD2 (5 bases each). The CDR3 runs to 14 residues. Germline V gene sequence: CDR1 MNHEY, CDR2 SMNVEV (reference sequence). Trimming left V 3 bases short and J 6 bases short, with 13 bases between. CDR3 sequence (DNA): TGTGCCAGCAGTTTGGGGCTAGCTATGGATACGCAGTATTTT. As protein: CASSLGLAMDTQYF.

This chain connects TRBV6-5 to TRBJ1-4, with TRBD1 matching over 10 bases. The CDR3 totals 16 residues. Germline V CDR1 and CDR2: MNHEY, SVGAGI. J was trimmed by 7 bases and V by 2 bases; bases with no gene match: 7. CDR3 nucleotides: TGTGCCAGCAGTTACCTCGGCGGGGACAGGGGTGAAAAACTGTTTTTT. It codes for CASSYLGGDRGEKLFF.

This chain connects TRBV28 to TRBJ1-2, with 8 bases identical to TRBD1. CDR1 MDHEN and CDR2 SYDVKM come from the germline V gene. The ends lost 5 bases at V and 2 bases at J; junction bases unmatched: 13. The CDR3 loop spans 17 amino acids. Written as DNA, the CDR3 is TGTGCCAGCAGTCACCAGGGGGCTACCCCGTTAAACTATGGCTACACCTTC. It translates to CASSHQGATPLNYGYTF.

This clone was observed once. The gene calls are TRBV21-1 and TRBJ1-5. TRBV21-1 is a pseudogene locus. This CDR3 comprises 17 residues. This CDR3 is CASSHPGPADGNQPQHF. The CDR3 DNA reads TGTGCCAGTAGCCACCCGGGCCCTGCCGACGGGAATCAGCCCCAGCATTTT.

The chain carries TRBV15 and TRBJ1-1; possibly TRBD1 for D (5 bases). With 0 bases removed from V and 1 base from J, the gap between germline ends came to 9 bases. The CDR3 loop spans 15 amino acids. Germline V lookup: CDR1 LNHNV, CDR2 YYDKDF (reference sequence). In DNA form, the CDR3 reads TGTGCCACCAGCAGAGAGGGGGTCCGGAACACTGAAGCTTTCTTT. It codes for CATSREGVRNTEAFF.

This clone appeared a single time. The chain couples TRBV9 to TRBJ1-3; D call uncertain. V dropped 0 bases and J dropped 4 bases, with 17 bases sitting between them. Germline lookup yields CDR1 SGDLS and CDR2 YYNGEE. The CDR3 covers 17 residues. DNA of the CDR3: TGTGCCAGCAGCGTAGAGGTGTCCTCGGTGAAAGGAAACACCATATATTTT. This codes for CASSVEVSSVKGNTIYF.

A single count supports this clone. The gene calls are TRBV2 and TRBJ2-5, with TRBD2 as a possible D gene (7 bases). The germline V gene encodes CDR1 SNHLY and CDR2 FYNNEI. Trimming pared 5 bases from V and 4 bases from J, leaving 20 bases between. This CDR3 comprises 16 residues. Here the CDR3 DNA reads TGTGCCAGCAGTATTAACTCGGGGGGCGCGAGAGAGACCCAGTACTTC. This sequence encodes CASSINSGGARETQYF. Complete variable domain (other parts from reference TRBV2 and TRBJ2-5): EPEVTQTPSHQVTQMGQEVILRCVPISNHLYFYWYRQILGQKVEFLVSFYNNEISEKSEIFDDQFSVERPDGSNFTLKIRSTKLEDSAMYFCASSINSGGARETQYFGPGTRLLVL.

This clone turned up a few times. This rearrangement joins TRBV27 to TRBJ1-1; D may be TRBD1 (5 bases). The CDR3 contains 15 residues. The germline gives CDR1 MNHEY, CDR2 SMNVEV (reference sequence). Trimming cost V 5 bases and J 1 base, with 14 bases left between them. CDR3 residues: CASSPPGGTNTEAFF. CDR3 sequence (DNA): TGTGCCAGCAGTCCCCCGGGCGGGACGAACACTGAAGCTTTCTTT.

V gene TRBV28 combines with J gene TRBJ2-7; 10 bases match TRBD1. This CDR3 spans 15 amino acids. Looked up from germline, CDR1 is MDHEN and CDR2 is SYDVKM. Germline trimming cut 4 bases from V and 6 bases from J; bases unmatched to any gene: 9. CDR3 sequence: CASSYLGGQGPEQYF. The CDR3 region has the DNA TGTGCCAGCAGTTACTTAGGGGGACAGGGGCCCGAGCAGTACTTC.

V is TRBV6-1 and J is TRBJ1-4; the D gene is possibly TRBD1 (5 bases). The germline CDR1 and CDR2 sequences are MNHNS and SASEGT. The CDR3 extends over 15 amino acids. With 6 bases removed from V and 0 bases from J, the gap between germline ends came to 11 bases. In DNA form, the CDR3 reads TGTGCCAGCAGGGGGACTTCAACAACTAATGAAAAACTGTTTTTT. This codes for CASRGTSTTNEKLFF.

The J gene is TRBJ1-1, the V gene TRBV7-9; D call uncertain. Per germline, CDR1 SEHNR and CDR2 FQNEAQ (reference sequence). The CDR3 runs 15 residues. Trimming pared 3 bases from V and 11 bases from J, leaving 22 bases between. This chain's CDR3 is CASSFVGDIRGWAFF. The DNA for the CDR3 is TGTGCCAGCAGCTTTGTCGGCGACATCCGGGGTTGGGCTTTCTTT.

DNA of the CDR3: TGTGCCAGCCGATACAGCCTACTAGCGGGCACAGATACGCAGTATTTT. Translating gives CASRYSLLAGTDTQYF. This chain joins TRBV27 and TRBJ2-3, with 8 bases identical to TRBD2. This CDR3 region has 16 residues. The germline V gene has CDR1 MNHEY and CDR2 SMNVEV (reference sequence). V lost 8 bases to trimming and J lost 1 base; unmatched junction nucleotides: 11.

The V call is TRBV30, the J call TRBJ2-7; D uncertain. The V end lost 1 base, the J end lost 3 bases, and 10 bases lay between the germline ends. The CDR3 has 13 residues. Germline CDR1 GTSNPN, CDR2 SVGIG (reference sequence). The CDR3 protein is CAWSAGPSYEQYF. DNA of the CDR3: TGTGCCTGGAGTGCCGGGCCAAGCTACGAGCAGTACTTC.

This chain joins TRBV7-9 and TRBJ2-3; the match to TRBD1 covers 8 bases. The CDR3 runs 14 residues. CDR1 and CDR2 from the germline V gene are SEHNR and FQNEAQ (reference sequence). The V segment lost 5 bases and the J segment 5 bases; nucleotides outside the gene matches: 6. CDR3 residues: CASSLTGAGDTQYF. The CDR3, as DNA: TGTGCCAGCAGCCTGACAGGGGCTGGAGATACGCAGTATTTT.

The chain's CDR3 is CASRAGTGDPYGYTF. Here the CDR3 DNA reads TGTGCCAGCAGAGCCGGGACAGGGGACCCCTATGGCTACACCTTC. The chain combines TRBV6-5 with TRBJ1-2, with TRBD1 matching 10 bases. The ends lost 6 bases at V and 4 bases at J; junction bases unmatched: 8. Germline CDR1 MNHEY, CDR2 SVGAGI. The CDR3 totals 15 residues.

The rearrangement uses TRBV12-2 and TRBJ2-1; whether TRBD2, the table's D call, matches the DNA was not checked. TRBV12-2 is flagged as a pseudogene. CDR3 length: 17 amino acids. CDR3 nucleotide sequence: TGTGCAAGTCGCATACACTTCTGCGGGAGAACCTACAATGAGCAGTTCTTC. Protein sequence: CASRIHFCGRTYNEQFF.